Below, one T cell receptor (beta chain) is given with its context. In the original processing: Scientists estimated how many nucleated cells there were by amplifying reference gene primers. Repertoires were generated with immunoSEQ multiplex PCR, while TCRdb's copy carries only in-frame clones and drops some. For V, J and clone size, that table is used; D and trimming come from the DNA. The sample consists of about 260,000 clones, roughly 84% of them appearing once. Germline CDR1 reads SGHAT; CDR2 reads FQNNGV. The CDR3 runs to 15 residues. The ends lost 3 bases at V and 1 base at J; junction bases unmatched: 4. This sample is drawn from a study of blood T cell repertoires in COVID-19. On the study more broadly: From T cells, B-cell-depleted T cells, or PBMCs came the material, which was cDNA or gDNA.

This sequence originates from a man in his sixties with acute or convalescent COVID-19. Sequenced input: peripheral blood. This chain joins TRBV11-2 and TRBJ2-5, with TRBD2 matching 8 bases. As DNA, the CDR3 is TGTGCCAGCAGCTTTTTCGCGGGGGGCCAAGAGACCCAGTACTTC. Translated, it gives CASSFFAGGQETQYF.